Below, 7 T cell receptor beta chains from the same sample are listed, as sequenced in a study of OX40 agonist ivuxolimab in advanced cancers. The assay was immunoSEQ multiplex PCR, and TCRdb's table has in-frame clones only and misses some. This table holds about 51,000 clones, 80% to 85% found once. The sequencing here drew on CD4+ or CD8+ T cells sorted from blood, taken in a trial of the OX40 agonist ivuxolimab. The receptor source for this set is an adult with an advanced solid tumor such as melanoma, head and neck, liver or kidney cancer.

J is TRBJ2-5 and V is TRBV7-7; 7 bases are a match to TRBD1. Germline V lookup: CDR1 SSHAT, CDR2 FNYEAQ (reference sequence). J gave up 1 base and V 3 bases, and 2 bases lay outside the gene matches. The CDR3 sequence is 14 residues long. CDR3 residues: CASSLDRRQETQYF. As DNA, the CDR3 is TGTGCCAGCAGCTTGGACAGGCGCCAAGAGACCCAGTACTTC.

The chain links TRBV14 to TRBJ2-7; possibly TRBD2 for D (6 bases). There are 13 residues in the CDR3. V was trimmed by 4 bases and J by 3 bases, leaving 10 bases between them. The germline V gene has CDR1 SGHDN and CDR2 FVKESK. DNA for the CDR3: TGTGCCAGCAGCCTCGGGAGTTTCTACGAGCAGTACTTC. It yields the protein CASSLGSFYEQYF.

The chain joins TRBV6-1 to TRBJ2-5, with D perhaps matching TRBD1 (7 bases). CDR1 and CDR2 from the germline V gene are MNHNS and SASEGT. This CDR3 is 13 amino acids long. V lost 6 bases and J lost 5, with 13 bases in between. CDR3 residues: CASREGAWETQYF. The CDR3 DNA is TGTGCCAGCAGGGAGGGGGCGTGGGAGACCCAGTACTTC.

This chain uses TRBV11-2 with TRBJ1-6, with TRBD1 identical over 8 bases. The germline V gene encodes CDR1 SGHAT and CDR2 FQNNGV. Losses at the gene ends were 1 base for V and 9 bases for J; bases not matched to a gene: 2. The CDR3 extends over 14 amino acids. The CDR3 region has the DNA TGTGCCAGCAGCTTAGGGACAGGGTCTTCACCCCTCCACTTT. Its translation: CASSLGTGSSPLHF.

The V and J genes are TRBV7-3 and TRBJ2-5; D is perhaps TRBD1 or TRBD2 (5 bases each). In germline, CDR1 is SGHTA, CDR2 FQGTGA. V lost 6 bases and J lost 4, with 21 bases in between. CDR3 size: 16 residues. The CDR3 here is CASSPRGVGERETQYF. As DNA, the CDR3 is TGTGCCAGCAGTCCTAGAGGGGTGGGAGAAAGAGAGACCCAGTACTTC.

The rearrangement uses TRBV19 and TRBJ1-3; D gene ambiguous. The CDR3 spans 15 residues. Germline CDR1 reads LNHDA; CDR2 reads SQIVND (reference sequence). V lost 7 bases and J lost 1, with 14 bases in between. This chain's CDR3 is CASKGPTLSGNTIYF. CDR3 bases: TGTGCCAGTAAAGGACCCACCCTTTCTGGAAACACCATATATTTT. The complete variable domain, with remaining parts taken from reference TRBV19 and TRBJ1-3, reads DGGITQSPKYLFRKEGQNVTLSCEQNLNHDAMYWYRQDPGQGLRLIYYSQIVNDFQKGDIAEGYSVSREKKESFPLTVTSAQKNPTAFYLCASKGPTLSGNTIYFGEGSWLTVV.

This CDR3 reads CASSQGFGSSGNTIYF. CDR3 sequence (DNA): TGTGCCAGCAGCCAAGGGTTCGGGTCCTCTGGAAACACCATATATTTT. The chain has TRBV11-3 and TRBJ1-3, with D unclear. The CDR3 contains 16 residues. Looked up from germline, CDR1 is SGHNT and CDR2 is YENEEA. The V gene lost 5 bases and the J gene lost 0 bases, with 14 bases spanning the gap.